This TCR beta chain is drawn from a study of metastatic and nonmetastatic thyroid tumors. As for the study in general: Across peripheral blood and tumor or nodule tissue samples taken from malignant and benign thyroid patients, the repertoires were compared with one another.

Trimming pared 1 base from V and 8 bases from J, leaving 3 bases between. This CDR3 has 11 residues. General study points: TCR beta diversity was reportedly significantly higher in malignant thyroid tumors than benign nodules, in blood and tumor.

Under the authors' procedure: A distant-metastasis classifier for papillary thyroid cancer was built using CDR3 differences across clinicopathological groups. TCRdb re-called the PCR reads via MiXCR. The V and J calls were not made by the authors but by TCRdb's processing. This table has about 36,000 clones, 20% to 25% appearing once. Every patient underwent thyroid surgery untreated. A few counts support this clone. Its antigen is still unknown. The TCR comes from a female donor with papillary thyroid cancer or a benign thyroid nodule (not recorded which). Some clones in this sample may be carry-over from other donors' samples. Sequences were obtained from blood. This chain links TRBV12-3 or TRBV12-4 with TRBJ2-1, with D unresolved. For the CDR3, the DNA is TGTGCCAGCAGTTTAGTACATGAGCAGTTCTTC. This codes for CASSLVHEQFF.